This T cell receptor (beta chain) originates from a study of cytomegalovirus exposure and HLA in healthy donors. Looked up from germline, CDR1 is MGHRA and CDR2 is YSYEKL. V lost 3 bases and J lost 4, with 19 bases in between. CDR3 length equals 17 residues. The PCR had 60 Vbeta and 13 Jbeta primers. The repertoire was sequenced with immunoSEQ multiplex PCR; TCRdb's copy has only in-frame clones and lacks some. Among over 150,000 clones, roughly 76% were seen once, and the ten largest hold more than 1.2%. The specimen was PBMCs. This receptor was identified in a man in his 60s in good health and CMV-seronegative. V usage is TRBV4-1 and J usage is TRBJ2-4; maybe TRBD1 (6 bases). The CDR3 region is CASSHPWGRSTKNIQYF. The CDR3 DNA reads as TGCGCCAGCAGCCATCCGTGGGGGCGTTCGACTAAAAACATTCAGTACTTC.